This T cell receptor beta chain was found in a study of graft-versus-host responses after intestinal transplantation (dated by TCRdb to the early 2020s). About the full investigation: The transplants that recipients got were multivisceral, liver-intestinal, or isolated intestinal. Anti-thymocyte globulin induction was given to all recipients, followed by maintenance tacrolimus and steroids for two to four years. Graft-versus-host and host-versus-graft alloreactive T cell clones were tracked in the graft, circulation and bone marrow after intestinal transplantation using bulk TCR-beta CDR3 sequencing. Alloreactive clones were identified by sequencing pre-transplant mixed lymphocyte reaction products and comparing these products with unstimulated pre-transplant donor and recipient T cells. The cohort enrolled 20 to 25 intestinal transplant recipients, one of whom was a retransplant, and 3 patients without pretransplant specimens were excluded. Donor T cell macrochimerism was defined as a peak of at least 4% donor T cells among recipient peripheral blood mononuclear cells. Samples from a few later patients were sequenced in-house on an Illumina MiSeq with MiXCR processing rather than by the commercial service. What the work shows at the level of the full study, not this receptor alone: Early after transplant, peak levels of circulating GvH clones were associated with declines in HvG clones. In patients with donor T cell macrochimerism, the allografts had high GvH to HvG T cell clonal ratios. GvH clones were detected in recipient bone marrow, and some of these GvH clones were observed earlier in ileal mucosa or blood, consistent with an intestinal mucosal origin. The relatively low number and heterogeneity of intestinal transplant patients limited the conclusions.

V is reduced by 4 bases and J by 8 bases, leaving a spacing of 16 bases between them. The CDR3 starts with the cysteine, ends with the phenylalanine, and has 14 residues. Only the CDR3 portion is preserved as DNA: 42 bases, with reading frame beginning at the first base. CDR1 and CDR2 are drawn from the germline V gene: SGHDT, YYEEEE. On this clone: Its antigen specificity is not known. Base qualities are not recorded, but no much larger clone differs from it by a single base.

Libraries were prepared through the immunoSEQ multiplex PCR assay. For most patients, genomic DNA was isolated using the Qiagen DNeasy Blood and Tissue Kit and was shipped frozen to Adaptive Biotechnologies for TCR sequencing. High-throughput TCR-beta CDR3 sequencing of genomic DNA from most patients was performed by Adaptive Biotechnologies. The study's own analysis went as follows. TCR sequencing data were retrieved from Adaptive's ImmunoSEQ software for 15 to 20 patients, whereas a few other patients were processed with MiXCR and VDJtools. CD4 versus CD8 sorting errors were corrected by removing sequences found in both subsets at a frequency ratio below 5:1. Because the origin of CDR3 nucleotide sequences shared between donor and recipient could not be assigned, those sequences were removed. To count as alloreactive, a clone needed at least 2-fold expansion over unstimulated cells and a minimum CFSE-low frequency of 0.002% (template counts) or 0.001% (read counts). Mappable clones were those detected in sequenced pre-transplant spleen, lymph node, or MLR CFSE-low populations of the donor or recipient. Cumulative frequency of alloreactive clones was calculated as a percentage of all sequences weighted by copy number. As stored in TCRdb, this immuneACCESS dataset retains in-frame rearrangements with V and J assigned. A fraction of the clones does not appear; measured against another copy, unresolved V genes explain less than half of the discrepancy, and the remainder lacks a known reason. Clone size and the V and J calls come from that table; the DNA yielded D and trimming. Present in this sample are some 83,000 clones, roughly 89% of which were seen just once. Jointly, the top ten make up less than 0.1% of the sample.

The sample's time point label, decoded: cells obtained before transplantation from donor or recipient. CD3+CD4+ and CD3+CD8+ populations were FACS-sorted from unstimulated pre-transplant donor and recipient cells taken from spleen or lymph nodes. This sample comprised unstimulated CD4+ T cells sorted from spleen or lymph node cells, obtained before intestinal transplant. The V and J segments used are TRBV5-6 and TRBJ1-5; the D gene lacks a confident call. The TCR was taken from a human donor who received an intestinal transplant. The sequenced DNA is TGTGCCAGCAGCCATGTTGGAGGTGGGAAGCCCCAGCATTTT. This translates into CASSHVGGGKPQHF. Where the CDR3 stops, the reference TRBV5-6 and TRBJ1-5 genes take over; the full variable domain is DAGVTQSPTHLIKTRGQQVTLRCSPKSGHDTVSWYQQALGQGPQFIFQYYEEEERQRGNFPDRFSGHQFPNYSSELNVNALLLGDSALYLCASSHVGGGKPQHFGDGTRLSIL.